This T cell receptor beta chain was sequenced in a study of blood T cell repertoires in COVID-19. About the study: The origin of the acute and convalescent COVID-19 samples was the United States, Italy and Spain.

V was trimmed by 5 bases and J by 1 base, leaving 14 bases between them. Per germline, CDR1 MNHEY and CDR2 SVGEGT. The CDR3 spans 15 residues. Study members were between roughly 18 and 100 years old and lived in 20 to 25 US regions. Allocation to cohorts depended on clinical history reported by the participants. Authors' processing steps: From reference gene primer amplification, estimates of nucleated cell counts were derived. Measured with immunoSEQ multiplex PCR; TCRdb has only the in-frame clones, and not every one. V and J calls and clone size are copied from that table; D and trimming were computed from the DNA. The profile shows fewer than 400,000 clones, more than 75% of them singletons.

The sequence was obtained from a woman aged 45-65 years who had recovered from COVID-19. Sequenced: PBMCs or T cells enriched from blood (not recorded which). J is TRBJ2-5 and V is TRBV6-2 or TRBV6-3; tentative D call: TRBD2 (6 bases). For the CDR3, the DNA is TGTGCCAGCAGTACTACGGGGGAATTCCAAGAGACCCAGTACTTC. As protein: CASSTTGEFQETQYF.